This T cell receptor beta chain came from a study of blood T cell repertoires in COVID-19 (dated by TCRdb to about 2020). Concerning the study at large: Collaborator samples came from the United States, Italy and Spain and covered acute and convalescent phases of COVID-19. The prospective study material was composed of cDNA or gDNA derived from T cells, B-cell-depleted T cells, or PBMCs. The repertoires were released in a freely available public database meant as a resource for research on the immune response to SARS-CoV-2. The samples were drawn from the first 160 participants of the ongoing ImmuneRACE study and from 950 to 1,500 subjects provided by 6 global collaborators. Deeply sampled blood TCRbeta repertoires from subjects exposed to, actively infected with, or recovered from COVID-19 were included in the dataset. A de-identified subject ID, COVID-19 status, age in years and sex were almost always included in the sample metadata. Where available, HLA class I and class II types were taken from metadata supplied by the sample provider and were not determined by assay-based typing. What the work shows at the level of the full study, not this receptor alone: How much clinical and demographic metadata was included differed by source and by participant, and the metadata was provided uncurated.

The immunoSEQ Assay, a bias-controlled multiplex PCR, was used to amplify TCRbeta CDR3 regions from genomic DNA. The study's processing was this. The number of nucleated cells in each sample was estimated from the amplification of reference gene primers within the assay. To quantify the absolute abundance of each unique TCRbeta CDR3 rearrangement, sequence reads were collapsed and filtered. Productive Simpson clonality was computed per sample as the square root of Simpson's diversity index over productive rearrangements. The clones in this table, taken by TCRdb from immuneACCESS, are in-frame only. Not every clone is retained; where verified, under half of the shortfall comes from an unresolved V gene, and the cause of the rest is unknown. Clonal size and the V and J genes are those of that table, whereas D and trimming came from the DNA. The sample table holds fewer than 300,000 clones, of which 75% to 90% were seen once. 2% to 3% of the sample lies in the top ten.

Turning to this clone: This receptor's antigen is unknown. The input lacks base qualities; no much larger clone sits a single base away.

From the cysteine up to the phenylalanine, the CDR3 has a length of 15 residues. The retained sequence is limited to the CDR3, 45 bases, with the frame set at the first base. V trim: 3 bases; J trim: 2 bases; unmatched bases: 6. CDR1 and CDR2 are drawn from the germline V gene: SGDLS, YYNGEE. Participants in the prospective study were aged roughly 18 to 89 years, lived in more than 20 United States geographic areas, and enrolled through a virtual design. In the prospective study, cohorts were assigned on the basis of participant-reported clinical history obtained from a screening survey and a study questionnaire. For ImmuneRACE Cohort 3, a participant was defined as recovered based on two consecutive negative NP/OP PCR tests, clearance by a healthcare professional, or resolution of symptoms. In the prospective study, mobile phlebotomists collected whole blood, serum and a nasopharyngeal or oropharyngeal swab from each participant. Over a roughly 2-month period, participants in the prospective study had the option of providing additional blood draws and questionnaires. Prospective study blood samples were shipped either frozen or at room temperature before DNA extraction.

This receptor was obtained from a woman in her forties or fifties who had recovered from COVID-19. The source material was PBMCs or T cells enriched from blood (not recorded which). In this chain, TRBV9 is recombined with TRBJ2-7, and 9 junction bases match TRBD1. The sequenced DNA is TGTGCCAGCAGCGGGGGACAGGGTCTTACCTACGAGCAGTACTTC. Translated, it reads CASSGGQGLTYEQYF.